A single sample is the source of the 28 T cell receptor beta chains below, sequenced in a study of control samples from healthy donors and cancer patients. TCRdb's copy holds only in-frame clones and misses some; the assay was immunoSEQ multiplex PCR. The sample lists tens of thousands of clones, 89% occurring once. Sequencing input: PBMCs. The receptors shown here come from a man aged 35-49 years with colorectal cancer.

V is TRBV12-3 or TRBV12-4 and J is TRBJ2-5; D may be TRBD1 (5 bases). Between the trimmed V and J ends, which lost 1 base and 5 bases, there was a span of 5 bases. The CDR3 extends over 12 amino acids. In DNA, the CDR3 is TGTGCCAGCAGTTTAGAGGGGGAGACCCAGTACTTC. It is translated as CASSLEGETQYF.

Only one count was recorded for this clone. The chain is built from TRBV21-1 and TRBJ2-7; whether TRBD1, the table's D call, matches the DNA was not checked. TRBV21-1 is recorded as a pseudogene. The CDR3 is made up of 16 amino acids. Here the CDR3 DNA reads TGTGCCAGCAGCGCGACAGGGGGAAATAGCTCCTACGAGCAGTACTTC. It yields the protein CASSATGGNSSYEQYF.

This sequence joins TRBV29-1 and TRBJ2-3; D might be TRBD2 (5 bases). The germline V gene has CDR1 SQVTM and CDR2 ANQGSEA. Trimming left V 1 base short and J 0 bases short, with 11 bases between. CDR3 length: 15 amino acids. The CDR3 DNA sequence: TGCAGCGTTGAAGGGGGAGAAACCAGCACAGATACGCAGTATTTT. Protein sequence: CSVEGGETSTDTQYF.

The chain links TRBV30 to TRBJ2-1; possible D gene TRBD2, 7 bases. V gave up 8 bases and J gave up 3 bases, with 23 bases separating them. Germline V CDR1 and CDR2: GTSNPN, SVGIG (reference sequence). This CDR3 region has 16 residues. CDR3 coding DNA: TGTGCCGGGGTCCCGGACGGGGGGCCGGACTACAATGAGCAGTTCTTC. Translation gives CAGVPDGGPDYNEQFF.

V gene TRBV27 combines with J gene TRBJ2-7, with D tentatively TRBD1 or TRBD2 (6 bases each). CDR1 is MNHEY, CDR2 SMNVEV, per germline (reference sequence). CDR3 length: 14 residues. The V end was cut by 1 base, the J end by 4 bases, with 11 bases between. The CDR3: CASSLYRAGYEQYF. The CDR3 region has the DNA TGTGCCAGCAGTTTATACAGGGCGGGGTACGAGCAGTACTTC.

The gene calls are TRBV6-4 and TRBJ2-3; 9 bases are shared with TRBD2. J gave up 11 bases and V 0 bases, and 6 bases lay outside the gene matches. CDR3 length: 14 amino acids. From germline, CDR1 is MRHNA and CDR2 SNTAGT. The CDR3 reads CASSDSGLAVKQYF. The CDR3 DNA sequence: TGTGCCAGCAGTGACTCGGGACTAGCTGTTAAGCAGTATTTT.

The chain combines TRBV7-9 with TRBJ1-6, with 7 bases identical to TRBD1. Germline-derived CDR1 and CDR2 are SEHNR and FQNEAQ (reference sequence). V dropped 5 bases and J dropped 8; count of bases not matched to a gene: 9. The CDR3 extends over 15 amino acids. CDR3 protein: CASSPQGVTDSPLHF. Here the CDR3 DNA reads TGTGCCAGCAGCCCCCAGGGGGTTACGGATTCACCCCTCCACTTT.

DNA of the CDR3: TGTGCCAGCAGTCTGCAGGGGGTACCCACTGAAGCTTTCTTT. It encodes CASSLQGVPTEAFF. The chain employs TRBV27 and TRBJ1-1; TRBD1 agrees at 7 bases. This CDR3 region has 14 residues. J was trimmed by 4 bases and V by 5 bases; bases with no gene match: 7. Per germline, CDR1 MNHEY and CDR2 SMNVEV (reference sequence).

This sequence joins TRBV6-2 or TRBV6-3 and TRBJ2-2; 7 bases are a match to TRBD2. With V trimmed by 0 bases and J by 6 bases, 10 bases remained unmatched. CDR1 is MNHEY and CDR2 is SVGEGT in the germline V gene. The CDR3 spans 17 residues. The CDR3 loop reads CASSYSLVYREAGELFF. The CDR3 region has the DNA TGTGCCAGCAGTTACTCCCTTGTCTATCGGGAGGCCGGGGAGCTGTTTTTT.

This clone was detected only once. CDR3 protein: CATSRTSGNTIYF. The CDR3 nucleotides read TGTGCCACCAGCCGAACCTCTGGAAACACCATATATTTT. This rearrangement joins TRBV15 to TRBJ1-3; D unclear. The CDR3 runs to 13 residues. Germline assignment: CDR1 LNHNV and CDR2 YYDKDF (reference sequence). V was pared by 5 bases and J by 0 bases, with 5 bases between.

The genes are TRBV9 and TRBJ2-3, with 8 bases lining up with TRBD1. V shed 0 bases, J shed 1 base, and the junction held 7 bases outside the gene matches. CDR1 SGDLS and CDR2 YYNGEE come from the germline V gene. The CDR3 consists of 17 residues. CDR3 nucleotides: TGTGCCAGCAGCGTAGGGACAGGGAAGAAACGCACAGATACGCAGTATTTT. Its translation: CASSVGTGKKRTDTQYF.

The chain joins TRBV7-9 to TRBJ2-1; D is perhaps TRBD2 (6 bases). V was clipped by 1 base and J by 8 bases, with 12 bases between them. This CDR3 contains 14 residues. The germline gives CDR1 SEHNR, CDR2 FQNEAQ (reference sequence). The CDR3 reads CASSLVEGIDEQFF. Written as DNA, the CDR3 is TGTGCCAGCAGCTTAGTGGAGGGTATCGATGAGCAGTTCTTC.

The chain combines TRBV27 with TRBJ2-4; 7 bases match TRBD1. Germline loops: CDR1 MNHEY, CDR2 SMNVEV (reference sequence). CDR3 length: 14 amino acids. With 7 bases clipped from V and 7 bases from J, the junction kept 10 bases outside the gene matches. This chain's CDR3 is CASTEGAFGNIQYF. The CDR3 nucleotides are TGTGCCAGCACCGAGGGGGCGTTTGGGAACATTCAGTACTTC.

V gene TRBV19 combines with J gene TRBJ1-5; unclear D gene. CDR1 and CDR2 from the germline V gene are LNHDA and SQIVND (reference sequence). The CDR3 has 15 residues. Trimming removed 2 bases at V and 0 bases at J, with 8 bases between. The CDR3 nucleotides are TGTGCCAGTAGTATACAGATCTTTAGCAATCAGCCCCAGCATTTT. This codes for CASSIQIFSNQPQHF.

The rearrangement links TRBV27 to TRBJ2-1; 9 positions match TRBD2. Germline V gives CDR1 MNHEY, CDR2 SMNVEV (reference sequence). CDR3 length: 15 residues. After removal of 6 bases from V and 7 bases from J, the junction contained 10 bases not matched to a gene. The CDR3 nucleotides read TGTGCCAGCAGCCACAGGAGCGGGAGGTTAAATGAGCAGTTCTTC. It encodes CASSHRSGRLNEQFF.

The rearrangement links TRBV5-4 to TRBJ2-3, with TRBD2 matching 7 bases. Germline lookup yields CDR1 SGHNT and CDR2 YYREEE (reference sequence). V shed 3 bases, J shed 5 bases, and the junction held 9 bases outside the gene matches. The CDR3 is made up of 15 amino acids. The CDR3 region has the DNA TGTGCCAGCAGCTCCCAGGGAGGGGCTGGAGATACGCAGTATTTT. It is translated as CASSSQGGAGDTQYF.

CDR3 sequence reads: CASSFSGRGTYEQYF. For the CDR3, the DNA is TGTGCCAGCAGTTTCAGTGGCAGGGGTACCTACGAGCAGTACTTC. The chain employs TRBV28 and TRBJ2-7; D might be TRBD1 (6 bases). The germline V and J ends were trimmed by 3 bases and 2 bases, with 14 bases remaining between them. The germline gives CDR1 MDHEN, CDR2 SYDVKM. The CDR3 has 15 residues. Based on the CDR3 plus reference TRBV28 and TRBJ2-7, the full variable domain is DVKVTQSSRYLVKRTGEKVFLECVQDMDHENMFWYRQDPGLGLRLIYFSYDVKMKEKGDIPEGYSVSREKKERFSLILESASTNQTSMYLCASSFSGRGTYEQYFGPGTRLTVT.

The chain employs TRBV6-5 and TRBJ2-2; D not resolved. Germline CDR1 and CDR2: MNHEY and SVGAGI. The V end lost 7 bases, the J end lost 1 base, and 4 bases lay between the germline ends. The CDR3 runs 12 residues. The CDR3: CASNVNTGELFF. DNA for the CDR3: TGTGCCAGCAATGTGAACACCGGGGAGCTGTTTTTT.

This clone was seen once. V usage is TRBV6-5 and J usage is TRBJ2-3, with 7 bases lining up with TRBD1. Looked up from germline, CDR1 is MNHEY and CDR2 is SVGAGI. The CDR3 is 15 amino acids. The V segment lost 4 bases and the J segment 3 bases; nucleotides outside the gene matches: 7. DNA of the CDR3: TGTGCCAGCAGTTCGTTAAAGGGACAGACAGATACGCAGTATTTT. Its translation is CASSSLKGQTDTQYF.

The chain couples TRBV19 to TRBJ1-2, with D hard to call. The germline V gene has CDR1 LNHDA and CDR2 SQIVND (reference sequence). The length of the CDR3 is 14 residues. The V end lost 5 bases, the J end lost 1 base, and 11 bases lay between the germline ends. This CDR3 is CASSPGSHNYGYTF. The CDR3 region has the DNA TGTGCCAGTAGTCCAGGAAGCCATAACTATGGCTACACCTTC. Supplemented by reference TRBV19 and TRBJ1-2, the full variable domain reads DGGITQSPKYLFRKEGQNVTLSCEQNLNHDAMYWYRQDPGQGLRLIYYSQIVNDFQKGDIAEGYSVSREKKESFPLTVTSAQKNPTAFYLCASSPGSHNYGYTFGSGTRLTVV.

The chain combines TRBV27 with TRBJ1-2; D possibly corresponds to TRBD1 (5 bases). The CDR3 runs to 15 residues. V was cut by 3 bases and J by 5 bases, with 16 bases left in between. CDR1 is MNHEY and CDR2 is SMNVEV in the germline V gene (reference sequence). DNA of the CDR3: TGTGCCAGCAGTTTCCGGGGCAGAGACCCATATGGCTACACCTTC. Encoded protein: CASSFRGRDPYGYTF.

This chain links TRBV3-1 (or the pseudogene TRBV3-2) with TRBJ2-3, with D perhaps matching TRBD1 (6 bases). V was shortened by 2 bases and J by 2 bases, with 14 bases between the two germline ends. In germline, CDR1 is LGHDT, CDR2 YNNKEL (reference sequence). The CDR3 runs 16 residues. CDR3 in DNA: TGTGCCAGCAGCCAACTAGGACAGTCCAACACAGATACGCAGTATTTT. Protein product: CASSQLGQSNTDTQYF.

This chain links TRBV7-8 with TRBJ1-1; TRBD1 might be the D (5 bases). Trimming removed 5 bases from V and 5 bases from J, with 21 bases in between. The length of the CDR3 is 16 residues. Per germline, CDR1 SGHVS and CDR2 FQNEAQ. CDR3 coding DNA: TGTGCCAGCAGCGTAAGGGGAGCGGGGTTGAGGACTGAAGCTTTCTTT. Its translation is CASSVRGAGLRTEAFF.

The V gene is TRBV10-2, the J gene TRBJ2-7; the D gene is possibly TRBD2 (5 bases). The germline V gene encodes CDR1 WSHSY and CDR2 SAAADI. The CDR3 loop spans 14 amino acids. V was cut by 7 bases and J by 5 bases, with 18 bases left in between. As DNA, the CDR3 is TGCGCCAGCATTTCCTCGAGGGATTACCACGAGCAGTACTTC. Residues: CASISSRDYHEQYF.

This clone has only one observation. The CDR3 is CAWSVGRKSVSYNEQFF. For the CDR3, the DNA is TGTGCCTGGAGTGTCGGACGGAAAAGTGTGTCCTACAATGAGCAGTTCTTC. The chain carries TRBV30 and TRBJ2-1, with no clear D. In germline, CDR1 is GTSNPN, CDR2 SVGIG (reference sequence). The V end lost 0 bases, the J end lost 1 base, and 16 bases lay between the germline ends. The CDR3 contains 17 residues.

The gene calls are TRBV28 and TRBJ1-5; 7 nucleotides match TRBD1. This CDR3 is built from 16 residues. Germline CDR1 MDHEN, CDR2 SYDVKM. With V trimmed by 4 bases and J by 2 bases, 8 bases remained unmatched. The CDR3 is CASSYDREGGNQPQHF. Here the CDR3 DNA reads TGTGCCAGCAGTTACGACAGGGAAGGTGGCAATCAGCCCCAGCATTTT.

Here the CDR3 reads CSELGQASNYGYTF. In nucleotides, the CDR3 is TGCAGCGAGCTCGGACAGGCATCTAACTATGGCTACACCTTC. V is TRBV29-1 and J is TRBJ1-2, with TRBD1 identical over 7 bases. The CDR3 consists of 14 residues. CDR1 is SQVTM and CDR2 is ANQGSEA in the germline V gene. Trimming took 7 bases from V and 0 from J; bases not matched to a gene: 8.

The chain recombines TRBV19 with TRBJ2-3, with TRBD2 matching over 10 bases. This CDR3 has 15 residues. Germline V gene data show CDR1 as LNHDA and CDR2 as SQIVND (reference sequence). The ends lost 3 bases at V and 4 bases at J; junction bases unmatched: 4. The CDR3 loop reads CASSIGTSDADTQYF. CDR3 sequence (DNA): TGTGCCAGTAGTATCGGGACTAGCGACGCAGATACGCAGTATTTT.